This T cell receptor beta chain was identified in a study of cytomegalovirus exposure and HLA in healthy donors. J gave up 1 base and V 5 bases, and 5 bases lay outside the gene matches. This CDR3 has 15 amino acids. CDR1 MNHNY and CDR2 SVGAGI come from the germline V gene (reference sequence). This clone appeared a single time. The study ran its PCR with 60 Vbeta and 13 Jbeta primers. Clones were read by immunoSEQ multiplex PCR, and TCRdb kept only the in-frame ones, dropping some. The data contain more than 200,000 clones, around three quarters of them seen just once; the ten biggest clones take up 15% to 19%.

The chain recombines TRBV6-6 with TRBJ1-1, with 9 positions matching TRBD1. Source material: PBMCs. This sequence originates from a middle-aged man in good health and CMV-seronegative. This CDR3 reads CASSIGQGPNTEAFF. CDR3 coding DNA: TGTGCCAGCAGTATAGGACAGGGGCCGAACACTGAAGCTTTCTTT.